Shown below are 5 T cell receptor beta chains from a single sample sequenced in a study of blood T cell repertoires in COVID-19. The method was immunoSEQ multiplex PCR; TCRdb's version includes in-frame clones alone and lacks a portion of them. The repertoire consists of 390,000 or so clones, with about 90% occurring once and the leading ten covering 6.5%. Material: peripheral blood. These receptors came from a man aged 18 to 30 with active or convalescent COVID-19.

The chain has TRBV11-2 and TRBJ1-2, with D perhaps TRBD1 (5 bases). Germline V CDR1 and CDR2: SGHAT, FQNNGV. This CDR3 has 15 residues. The V gene lost 0 bases and the J gene lost 7 bases, with 15 bases spanning the gap. The CDR3 nucleotides are TGTGCCAGCAGCTTAGAATTTTGGCAGGGATTTGGCTACACCTTC. It codes for CASSLEFWQGFGYTF.

The chain joins TRBV6-4 to TRBJ1-2; D is ambiguous. Germline V gene sequence: CDR1 MRHNA, CDR2 SNTAGT. The ends were cut back, 3 bases at V and 3 bases at J, with 17 bases in the middle. The CDR3 length is 16 residues. DNA for the CDR3: TGTGCCAGCAGTGAAAACGTCCCCCCCCGCGACTATGGCTACACCTTC. Protein: CASSENVPPRDYGYTF.

The rearrangement links TRBV27 to TRBJ2-7; TRBD2 matches 11 bases. Germline-derived CDR1 and CDR2 are MNHEY and SMNVEV (reference sequence). V was pared by 5 bases and J by 3 bases, with 3 bases of the junction left unmatched. CDR3 length equals 14 residues. The CDR3 sequence: CASSIAGGLYEQYF. The CDR3 nucleotides are TGTGCCAGCAGTATAGCGGGGGGGCTCTACGAGCAGTACTTC.

Points on this clone: This CDR3 is also generated by other DNA sequences in the sample. The genes are TRBV7-3 and TRBJ2-3, with a tentative D call TRBD1 (5 bases). V was trimmed by 0 bases and J by 1 base, leaving 5 bases between them. CDR1 SGHTA and CDR2 FQGTGA come from the germline V gene. The CDR3 spans 14 residues. The CDR3 coding sequence is TGTGCCAGCAGCTTAACAGGGGGCACAGATACGCAGTATTTT. Translated, it gives CASSLTGGTDTQYF.

The chain has TRBV7-6 and TRBJ1-2; possibly TRBD1 for D (6 bases). This CDR3 has 15 amino acids. Germline CDR1 and CDR2: SGHVS and FNYEAQ. V was shortened by 5 bases and J by 6 bases, with 19 bases between the two germline ends. The chain's CDR3 is CASSTVSGGQNGYTF. Here the CDR3 DNA reads TGTGCCAGCAGCACCGTGTCTGGGGGACAAAATGGCTACACCTTC.